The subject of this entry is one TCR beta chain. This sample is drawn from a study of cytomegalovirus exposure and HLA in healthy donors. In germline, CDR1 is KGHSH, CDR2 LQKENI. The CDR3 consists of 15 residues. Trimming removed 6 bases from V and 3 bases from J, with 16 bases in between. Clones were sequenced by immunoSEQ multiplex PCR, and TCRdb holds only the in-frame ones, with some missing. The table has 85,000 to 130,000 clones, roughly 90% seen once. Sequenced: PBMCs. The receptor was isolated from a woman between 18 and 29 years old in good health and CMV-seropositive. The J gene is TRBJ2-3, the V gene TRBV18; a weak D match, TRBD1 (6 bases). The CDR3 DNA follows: TGTGCCAGCTCCCCCGGGCAGGGGACAACAGATACGCAGTATTTT. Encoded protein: CASSPGQGTTDTQYF.